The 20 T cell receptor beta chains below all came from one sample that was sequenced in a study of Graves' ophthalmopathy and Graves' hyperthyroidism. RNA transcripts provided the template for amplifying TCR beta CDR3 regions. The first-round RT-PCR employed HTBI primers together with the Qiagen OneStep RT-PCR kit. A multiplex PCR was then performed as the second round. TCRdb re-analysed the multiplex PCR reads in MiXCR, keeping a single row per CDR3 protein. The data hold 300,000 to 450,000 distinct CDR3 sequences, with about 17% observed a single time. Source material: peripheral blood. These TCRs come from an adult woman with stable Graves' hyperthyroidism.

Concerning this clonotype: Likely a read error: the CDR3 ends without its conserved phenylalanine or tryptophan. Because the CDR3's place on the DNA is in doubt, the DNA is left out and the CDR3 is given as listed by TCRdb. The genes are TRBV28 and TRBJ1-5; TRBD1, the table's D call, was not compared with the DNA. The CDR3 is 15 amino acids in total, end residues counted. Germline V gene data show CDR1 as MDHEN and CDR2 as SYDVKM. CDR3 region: CASSFPGTSNQPQQV.

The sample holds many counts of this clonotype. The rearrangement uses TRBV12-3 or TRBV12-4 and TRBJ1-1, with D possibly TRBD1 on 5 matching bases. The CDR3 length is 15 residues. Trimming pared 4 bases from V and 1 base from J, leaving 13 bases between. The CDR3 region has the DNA TGTGCCAGCAGTTCTCACGGGGCCCCGAACACTGAAGCTTTCTTT. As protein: CASSSHGAPNTEAFF.

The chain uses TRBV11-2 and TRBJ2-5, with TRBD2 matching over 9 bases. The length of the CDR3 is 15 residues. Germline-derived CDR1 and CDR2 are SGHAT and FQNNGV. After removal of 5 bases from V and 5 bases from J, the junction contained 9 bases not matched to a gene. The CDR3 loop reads CASSLLAGAGETQYF. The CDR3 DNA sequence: TGTGCCAGCAGCCTATTAGCGGGGGCGGGGGAGACCCAGTACTTC.

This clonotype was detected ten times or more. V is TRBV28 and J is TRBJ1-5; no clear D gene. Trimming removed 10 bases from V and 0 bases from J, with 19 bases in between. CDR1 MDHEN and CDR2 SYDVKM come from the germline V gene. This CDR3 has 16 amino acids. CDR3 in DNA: TGTGCCACCACGACCCGGCAGGACTATAGCAATCAGCCCCAGCATTTT. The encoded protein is CATTTRQDYSNQPQHF.

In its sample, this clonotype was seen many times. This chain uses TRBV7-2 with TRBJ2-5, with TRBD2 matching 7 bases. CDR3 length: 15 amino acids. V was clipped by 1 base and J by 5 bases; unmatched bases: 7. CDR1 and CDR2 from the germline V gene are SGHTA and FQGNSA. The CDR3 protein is CASSLGSGGGETQYF. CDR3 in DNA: TGTGCCAGCAGCTTAGGGTCGGGAGGAGGGGAGACCCAGTACTTC.

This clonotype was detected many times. The CDR3 nucleotides are TGTGCCAGCAGGACGTACTCTTCCGGGGCGCCCTCTGGAAACACCATATATTTT. Translation gives CASRTYSSGAPSGNTIYF. The gene calls are TRBV2 and TRBJ1-3, with D maybe TRBD1 (5 bases). The CDR3 sequence is 18 residues long. Germline V gene lookup returns CDR1 SNHLY and CDR2 FYNNEI. Trimming took off 6 bases at V and 0 bases at J, with 21 bases between the two ends.

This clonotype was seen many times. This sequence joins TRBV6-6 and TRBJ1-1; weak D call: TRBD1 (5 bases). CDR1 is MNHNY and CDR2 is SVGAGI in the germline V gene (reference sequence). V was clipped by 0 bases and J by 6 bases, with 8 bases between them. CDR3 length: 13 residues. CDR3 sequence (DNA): TGTGCCAGCAGTTACTCGTCAGGGTCTGAAGCTTTCTTT. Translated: CASSYSSGSEAFF.

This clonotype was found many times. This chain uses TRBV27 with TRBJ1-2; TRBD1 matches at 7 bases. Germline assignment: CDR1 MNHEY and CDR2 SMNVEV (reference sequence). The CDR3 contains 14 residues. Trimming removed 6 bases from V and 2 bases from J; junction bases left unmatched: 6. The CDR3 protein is CASSLTGQNYGYTF. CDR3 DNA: TGTGCCAGCAGCTTGACGGGACAGAACTATGGCTACACCTTC.

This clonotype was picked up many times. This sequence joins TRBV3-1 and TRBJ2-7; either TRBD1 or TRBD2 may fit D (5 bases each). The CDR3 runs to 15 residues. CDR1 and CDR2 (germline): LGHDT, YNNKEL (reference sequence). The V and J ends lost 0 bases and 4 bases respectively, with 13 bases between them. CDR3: CASSQDYGGRYEQYF. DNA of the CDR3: TGTGCCAGCAGCCAAGATTATGGGGGTCGATACGAGCAGTACTTC.

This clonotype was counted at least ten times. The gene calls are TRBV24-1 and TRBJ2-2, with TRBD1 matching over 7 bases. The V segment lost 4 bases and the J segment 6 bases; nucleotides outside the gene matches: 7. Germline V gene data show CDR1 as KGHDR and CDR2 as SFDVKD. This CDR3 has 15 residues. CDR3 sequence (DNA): TGTGCCACCAGTGACGACAGGGCGGACGCCGGGGAGCTGTTTTTT. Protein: CATSDDRADAGELFF.

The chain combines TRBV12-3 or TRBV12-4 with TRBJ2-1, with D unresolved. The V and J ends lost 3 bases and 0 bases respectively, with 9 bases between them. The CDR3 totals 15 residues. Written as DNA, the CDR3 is TGTGCCAGCAGTTTCGGAGCTAGCTCCTACAATGAGCAGTTCTTC. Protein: CASSFGASSYNEQFF.

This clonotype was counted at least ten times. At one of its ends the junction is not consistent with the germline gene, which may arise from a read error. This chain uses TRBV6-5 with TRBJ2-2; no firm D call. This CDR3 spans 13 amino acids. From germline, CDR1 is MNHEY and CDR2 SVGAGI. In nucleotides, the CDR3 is TGTGCCGGCAGTTACGACGCCACCGGGGAGCTGTTTTTT. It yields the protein CAGSYDATGELFF.

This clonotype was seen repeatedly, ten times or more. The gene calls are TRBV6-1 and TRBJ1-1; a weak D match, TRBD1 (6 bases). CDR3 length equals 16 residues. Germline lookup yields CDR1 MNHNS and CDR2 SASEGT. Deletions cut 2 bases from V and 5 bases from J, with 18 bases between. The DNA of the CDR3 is TGTGCCAGCAGTGAATGGTCGGGGGGCGGTGGGACTGAAGCTTTCTTT. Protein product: CASSEWSGGGGTEAFF.

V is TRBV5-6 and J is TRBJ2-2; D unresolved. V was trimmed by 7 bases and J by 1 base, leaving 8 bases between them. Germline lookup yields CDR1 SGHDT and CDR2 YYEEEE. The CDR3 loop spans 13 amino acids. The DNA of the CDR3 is TGTGCCAGCCACAGAAAGAACACCGGGGAGCTGTTTTTT. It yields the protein CASHRKNTGELFF. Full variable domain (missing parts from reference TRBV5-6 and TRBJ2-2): DAGVTQSPTHLIKTRGQQVTLRCSPKSGHDTVSWYQQALGQGPQFIFQYYEEEERQRGNFPDRFSGHQFPNYSSELNVNALLLGDSALYLCASHRKNTGELFFGEGSRLTVL.

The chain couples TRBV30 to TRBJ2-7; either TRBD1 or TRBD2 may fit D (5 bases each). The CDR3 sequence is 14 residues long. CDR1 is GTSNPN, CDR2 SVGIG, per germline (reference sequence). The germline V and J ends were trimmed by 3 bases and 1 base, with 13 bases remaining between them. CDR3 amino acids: CAWRARDGSYEQYF. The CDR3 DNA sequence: TGTGCCTGGAGGGCACGGGACGGATCCTACGAGCAGTACTTC.

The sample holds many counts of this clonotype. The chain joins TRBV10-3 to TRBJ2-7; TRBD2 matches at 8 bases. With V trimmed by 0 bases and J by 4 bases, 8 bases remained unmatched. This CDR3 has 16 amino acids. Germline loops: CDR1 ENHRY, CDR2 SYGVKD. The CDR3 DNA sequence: TGTGCCATCAGTGAGTCTAGCGGGAAATCTCGGTACGAGCAGTACTTC. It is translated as CAISESSGKSRYEQYF.

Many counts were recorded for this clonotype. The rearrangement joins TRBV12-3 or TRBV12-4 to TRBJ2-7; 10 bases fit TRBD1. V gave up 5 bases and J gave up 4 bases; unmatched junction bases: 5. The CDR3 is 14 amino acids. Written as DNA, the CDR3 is TGTGCCAGCAGTGACGACAGGGGGCTTTACGAGCAGTACTTC. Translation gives CASSDDRGLYEQYF.

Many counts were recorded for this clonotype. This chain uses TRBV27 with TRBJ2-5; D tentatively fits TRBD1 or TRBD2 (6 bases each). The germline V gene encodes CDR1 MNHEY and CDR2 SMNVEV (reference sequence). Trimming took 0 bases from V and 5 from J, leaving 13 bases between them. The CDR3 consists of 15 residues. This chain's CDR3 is CASSLSLGGGETQYF. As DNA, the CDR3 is TGTGCCAGCAGTTTATCGCTGGGGGGCGGGGAGACCCAGTACTTC.

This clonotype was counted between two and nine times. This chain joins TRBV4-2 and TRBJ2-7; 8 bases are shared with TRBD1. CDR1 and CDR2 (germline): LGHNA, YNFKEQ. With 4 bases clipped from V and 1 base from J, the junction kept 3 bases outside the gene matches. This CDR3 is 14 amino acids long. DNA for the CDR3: TGTGCCAGCAGCCCAGGGGGCTTTTCCTACGAGCAGTACTTC. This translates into CASSPGGFSYEQYF.

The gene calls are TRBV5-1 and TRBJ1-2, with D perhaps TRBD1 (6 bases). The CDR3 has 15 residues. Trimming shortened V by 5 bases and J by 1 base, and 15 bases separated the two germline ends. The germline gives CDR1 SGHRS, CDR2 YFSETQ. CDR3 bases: TGCGCCAGCAGATCCCAGATAGGGGGTAACTATGGCTACACCTTC. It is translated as CASRSQIGGNYGYTF.